This T cell receptor beta chain was obtained from a study of blood T cell repertoires in COVID-19. The wider study: COVID-19 samples, acute and convalescent, were from the United States, Italy and Spain. Nucleic acid was either cDNA or gDNA, and it came from T cells, B-cell-depleted T cells, or PBMCs.

The CDR3 consists of 15 residues. The V gene lost 5 bases and the J gene lost 6 bases, with 16 bases spanning the gap. Germline V gives CDR1 SGHDN, CDR2 FVKESK. Original methodology: Amplifying reference gene primers gave estimates of nucleated cell counts. Only in-frame clones appear in the TCRdb table, and some are missing; sequencing was by immunoSEQ multiplex PCR. That table furnishes V, J and clone size, whereas the DNA furnished D and trimming. The data hold 90,000 to 120,000 clones, with 90% to 95% observed a single time. Sequencing used peripheral blood. The chain has TRBV14 and TRBJ2-2; possibly TRBD1 for D (6 bases). The receptor comes from a human donor in a cohort sampled during active COVID-19. The CDR3 bases are TGTGCCAGCAGCAAGCCAGGGGTCTACGCCGGGGAGCTGTTTTTT. Protein: CASSKPGVYAGELFF.